The source of this TCR beta chain is a study of T cells in Graves' hyperthyroidism and ophthalmopathy. This clonotype was observed many times. Its antigen is undetermined. The investigators amplified TCR beta CDR3 regions from RNA transcripts. A first-round RT-PCR of the TCR CDR3 used the HTBI primer set. TCRdb recomputed calls from the multiplex PCR reads with MiXCR, one row per CDR3 protein. The sample includes about 370,000 distinct CDR3 sequences, approximately 16% of them seen just once. Findings of the study overall: Most clonotypes that expanded in the thyroid above 0.001 also showed up in blood.

V lost 4 bases and J 6 bases, leaving 13 bases between the germline ends. Germline V gives CDR1 SGHRS, CDR2 YFSETQ. This CDR3 region has 13 residues. Inclusion characteristics of ophthalmopathy patients comprised a Clinical Activity Score of at least 3, a NOSPECS grade of at least 4, and duration under 3 months. Every diagnosis used clinical symptoms, serum thyroxine and TRAb, thyroid ultrasound and orbital computed tomography. This receptor was obtained from a woman aged 60-75 years with Graves' ophthalmopathy. The rearrangement joins TRBV5-1 to TRBJ1-1; D is unclear. Sequenced sample: blood. CDR3 amino acids: CASSVASRAEAFF. The CDR3 coding sequence is TGCGCCAGCAGCGTGGCCTCGCGGGCTGAAGCTTTCTTT.